This T cell receptor beta chain is from a study of CD8+ T cells in alopecia areata. Study background: Treatment of the treated patients consisted of oral tofacitinib, 5 to 10 mg twice daily. Study-wide results and caveats: Lesional tissue from the scalp (especially in alopecia totalis/universalis) showed higher clonality than normal scalp. Among patients, TCR sharing was less clear than in mice, a difference possibly due in part to HLA diversity in the patient population.

Isolated RNA was reverse transcribed into cDNA used as the sequencing template. TCRdb's table, derived via immunoSEQ multiplex PCR, lists solely in-frame clones and lacks some. The sample has around 140,000 clones; around 87% are singletons. As concerns this clone: Antigen: not known.

Both peripheral blood and punch biopsies of lesional scalp skin were obtained from patients who had alopecia areata. Germline CDR1 reads GTSNPN; CDR2 reads SVGIG (reference sequence). The ends were cut back, 4 bases at V and 5 bases at J, with 15 bases in the middle. CDR3 length equals 13 residues. The sequencing here drew on CD8+ T cells sorted from blood, taken at week 0. The chain has TRBV30 and TRBJ2-7; weak D call: TRBD1 (5 bases). The clonotype originates from a human donor with alopecia areata. CDR3 loop: CAWTWQGLNEQYF. CDR3 in DNA: TGTGCCTGGACTTGGCAGGGATTAAACGAGCAGTACTTC.